The 19 T cell receptor beta chains below were found in one sample sequenced in a study of T-cell memory formation after mild COVID-19. Using its own MiXCR run on the 5' RACE reads, TCRdb lists one record per CDR3 protein. The sample lists 120,000 to 150,000 distinct CDR3 sequences, about 19% occurring once. The sequencing sample was made of PBMCs or a T cell subset sorted from them (not recorded which). These receptors were obtained from an adult woman who had mild COVID-19 (a few samples of this study predate the infection). Cell type and time point are not known.

The chain carries TRBV9 and TRBJ1-1, with D possibly TRBD1 on 5 matching bases. The CDR3 contains 13 residues. V dropped 0 bases and J dropped 11 bases, with 14 bases sitting between them. Germline V CDR1 and CDR2: SGDLS, YYNGEE. The chain's CDR3 is CASSVVGAETAFF. The CDR3 DNA reads TGTGCCAGCAGCGTAGTAGGGGCGGAGACGGCTTTCTTT.

This clonotype has more than one count but fewer than ten. The chain has TRBV6-6 and TRBJ2-3, with 9 bases lining up with TRBD1. With 5 bases clipped from V and 3 bases from J, the junction kept 6 bases outside the gene matches. Germline V gives CDR1 MNHNY, CDR2 SVGAGI (reference sequence). CDR3 length equals 15 residues. CDR3 nucleotide sequence: TGTGCCAGCAGTACGCCGGGACAGGGAACAGATACGCAGTATTTT. As protein: CASSTPGQGTDTQYF.

This clonotype has a count of ten or more. CDR3 loop: CASSLSRDRVRTGELFF. The CDR3 DNA reads TGTGCCAGCAGCTTAAGTCGCGACAGGGTGCGCACCGGGGAGCTGTTTTTT. V and J are TRBV11-2 and TRBJ2-2, with 7 bases identical to TRBD1. The CDR3 is made up of 17 amino acids. The V gene's germline CDR1 is SGHAT and CDR2 FQNNGV. V was pared by 2 bases and J by 4 bases, with 10 bases of the junction left unmatched. The entire variable domain, with the rest obtained from reference TRBV11-2 and TRBJ2-2, is as follows: EAGVAQSPRYKIIEKRQSVAFWCNPISGHATLYWYQQILGQGPKLLIQFQNNGVVDDSQLPKDRFSAERLKGVDSTLKIQPAKLEDSAVYLCASSLSRDRVRTGELFFGEGSRLTVL.

The rearrangement links TRBV4-1 to TRBJ1-1; TRBD1 aligns across 7 bases. This CDR3 has 14 residues. CDR1 MGHRA and CDR2 YSYEKL come from the germline V gene. Trimming removed 4 bases from V and 4 bases from J; junction bases left unmatched: 6. CDR3 nucleotide sequence: TGCGCCAGCAGCCGATCAGGGGGTCCCACTGAAGCTTTCTTT. Translated: CASSRSGGPTEAFF.

J is TRBJ2-7 and V is TRBV7-9; 8 bases agree with TRBD2. The CDR3 covers 18 residues. The ends lost 5 bases at V and 2 bases at J; junction bases unmatched: 17. Looked up from germline, CDR1 is SEHNR and CDR2 is FQNEAQ (reference sequence). This chain's CDR3 is CASSPIAGPPASTYEQYF. DNA for the CDR3: TGTGCCAGCAGCCCCATAGCGGGACCCCCGGCCTCGACCTACGAGCAGTACTTC.

V is TRBV6-5 and J is TRBJ2-3; maybe TRBD1 (5 bases). The CDR3 sequence is 15 residues long. Germline CDR1 is MNHEY and CDR2 is SVGAGI. V dropped 2 bases and J dropped 1 base, with 10 bases sitting between them. This CDR3 is CASSYKGLGTDTQYF. In DNA form, the CDR3 reads TGTGCCAGCAGTTACAAGGGGTTGGGCACAGATACGCAGTATTTT.

This clonotype came up a few times. This chain links TRBV7-8 with TRBJ2-4; D not resolved. The CDR3 runs to 16 residues. Trimming took off 5 bases at V and 0 bases at J, with 14 bases between the two ends. From germline, CDR1 is SGHVS and CDR2 FQNEAQ. The chain's CDR3 is CASSPGPRLAKNIQYF. The CDR3 nucleotides read TGTGCCAGCAGCCCCGGACCGAGACTAGCCAAAAACATTCAGTACTTC. The full variable domain, in which reference TRBV7-8 and TRBJ2-4 provide the parts outside the CDR3, is GAGVSQSPRYKVAKRGQDVALRCDPISGHVSLFWYQQALGQGPEFLTYFQNEAQLDKSGLPSDRFFAERPEGSVSTLKIQRTQQEDSAVYLCASSPGPRLAKNIQYFGAGTRLSVL.

The chain uses TRBV7-2 and TRBJ2-6; no clear D gene. This CDR3 is 15 amino acids long. The germline gives CDR1 SGHTA, CDR2 FQGNSA. Trimming stripped 5 bases from V and 0 bases from J, with 8 bases between. The CDR3 loop reads CASSPFYSGANVLTF. CDR3 bases: TGTGCCAGCAGCCCTTTTTACTCTGGGGCCAACGTCCTGACTTTC.

This clonotype showed up just a few times. This rearrangement joins TRBV5-1 to TRBJ2-1; the match to TRBD2 covers 7 bases. The germline CDR1 and CDR2 sequences are SGHRS and YFSETQ. The CDR3 runs to 15 residues. With V trimmed by 4 bases and J by 7 bases, 11 bases remained unmatched. CDR3 nucleotide sequence: TGCGCCAGCAGCGTCCTTGGGAGGGCCGGGAATGAGCAGTTCTTC. Amino acids: CASSVLGRAGNEQFF.

The chain is built from TRBV20-1 and TRBJ2-1, with unresolved D. The CDR3 is 11 amino acids. Trimming stripped 2 bases from V and 9 bases from J, with 8 bases between. The germline V gene has CDR1 DFQATT and CDR2 SNEGSKA (reference sequence). In DNA form, the CDR3 reads TGCAGTGCTAGAACATATGGTGAGCAGTTCTTC. Its protein is CSARTYGEQFF.

Details on this clonotype: An end of the junction does not agree with germline; a read error may underlie this. The chain joins TRBV7-2 to TRBJ2-4; TRBD2 is a possible D gene (6 bases). The CDR3 has 13 amino acids. Germline V CDR1 and CDR2: SGHTA, FQGNSA. CDR3 sequence reads: CVSSLAMEGFQYF. CDR3 bases: TGTGTCAGCAGCTTAGCTATGGAGGGCTTTCAGTACTTC.

This chain joins TRBV12-3 or TRBV12-4 and TRBJ1-3; D might be TRBD1 (5 bases). This CDR3 has 14 residues. Trimming cost V 5 bases and J 0 bases, with 8 bases left between them. For the CDR3, the DNA is TGTGCCAGCAGTCCAGGGATCTCTGGAAACACCATATATTTT. Amino acids: CASSPGISGNTIYF.

This sequence joins TRBV9 and TRBJ1-1, with a tentative D call TRBD1 (5 bases). From germline, CDR1 is SGDLS and CDR2 YYNGEE. The CDR3 runs to 15 residues. V lost 0 bases, J lost 0 bases, and 9 bases lay in between. The CDR3 loop reads CASSVGGGMNTEAFF. In DNA form, the CDR3 reads TGTGCCAGCAGCGTAGGCGGGGGAATGAACACTGAAGCTTTCTTT.

The chain links TRBV20-1 to TRBJ1-1, with D hard to call. The V end was cut by 5 bases, the J end by 1 base, with 14 bases between. Germline V gives CDR1 DFQATT, CDR2 SNEGSKA (reference sequence). This CDR3 has 14 amino acids. CDR3 protein: CSAQRSGENTEAFF. CDR3 in DNA: TGCAGTGCTCAAAGGTCTGGGGAGAACACTGAAGCTTTCTTT.

The chain couples TRBV18 to TRBJ2-2; TRBD1 agrees at 9 bases. The ends lost 8 bases at V and 0 bases at J; junction bases unmatched: 16. Germline-derived CDR1 and CDR2 are KGHSH and LQKENI. The CDR3 totals 19 residues. The CDR3 protein is CASRQSGQGSLTNTGELFF. CDR3 in DNA: TGTGCCAGCCGACAGTCGGGACAGGGTTCCCTCACGAACACCGGGGAGCTGTTTTTT.

Only a few counts were recorded for this clonotype. The chain combines TRBV7-2 with TRBJ2-1; 10 positions agree with TRBD1. Trimming took 5 bases from V and 10 from J; bases not matched to a gene: 11. This CDR3 comprises 15 residues. Germline CDR1 is SGHTA and CDR2 is FQGNSA. The CDR3 DNA reads as TGTGCCAGCAGCACAGACAGGGGGCCAACGCAGGAGCAGTTCTTC. This gives the protein CASSTDRGPTQEQFF.

The chain uses TRBV7-7 and TRBJ2-1; no reliable D call. This CDR3 has 16 residues. V lost 5 bases and J 0 bases, leaving 14 bases between the germline ends. Germline V lookup: CDR1 SSHAT, CDR2 FNYEAQ (reference sequence). The CDR3 DNA reads TGTGCCAGCAGCCAAGGGCTCCTCAGCTCCTACAATGAGCAGTTCTTC. Translating it yields CASSQGLLSSYNEQFF.

This clonotype was found a few times. The chain recombines TRBV7-2 with TRBJ2-5; D perhaps matches TRBD1 (6 bases). The CDR3 runs to 14 residues. The V end was cut by 8 bases, the J end by 2 bases, with 15 bases between. The V gene's germline CDR1 is SGHTA and CDR2 FQGNSA. Here the CDR3 reads CASERRRGQETQYF. The DNA of the CDR3 is TGTGCCAGCGAACGACGCAGGGGACAAGAGACCCAGTACTTC.

V gene TRBV6-5 combines with J gene TRBJ1-2; D perhaps matches TRBD1 (6 bases). The V gene's germline CDR1 is MNHEY and CDR2 SVGAGI. The CDR3 length is 15 residues. V lost 0 bases to trimming and J lost 1 base, with 9 bases between them. CDR3: CASSYSDRLNYGYTF. The DNA of the CDR3 is TGTGCCAGCAGTTACTCCGACAGGCTTAACTATGGCTACACCTTC.